This T cell receptor beta chain was captured in a study of cytomegalovirus exposure and HLA in healthy donors. The study, taken as a whole, reports: In a later analysis, HLA-associated TCR beta chains were more clonally expanded than equally common others. What TCR beta sequences reportedly achieved was accurate prediction of HLA-A and HLA-B alleles in most subjects. The productive fraction for most TCR beta V segments was about 90% or about 30% in an earlier analysis.

Nominal health characterized the donors when sampled, though unrecorded immune exposures were likely. PCR primers comprised 60 Vbeta and 13 Jbeta primers. Produced via immunoSEQ multiplex PCR; TCRdb's table is partial and in-frame only. The sample lists 60,000 to 70,000 clones; approximately 79% were seen once. Comment on this clone: The target antigen is unknown.

Specimen: PBMCs. The receptor was derived from a woman in her 30s in good health and CMV-seronegative.

In nucleotides, the CDR3 is TGTGCCAGCCGGGGGCGGGAGAGCTCCTACGAGCAGTACGTC. Amino acids: CASRGRESSYEQYV. The genes are TRBV2 and TRBJ2-7; tentatively, D is TRBD2 (7 bases). This CDR3 spans 14 amino acids. V shed 8 bases and J shed 0 bases, with 14 bases lying between them. Germline lookup yields CDR1 SNHLY and CDR2 FYNNEI.